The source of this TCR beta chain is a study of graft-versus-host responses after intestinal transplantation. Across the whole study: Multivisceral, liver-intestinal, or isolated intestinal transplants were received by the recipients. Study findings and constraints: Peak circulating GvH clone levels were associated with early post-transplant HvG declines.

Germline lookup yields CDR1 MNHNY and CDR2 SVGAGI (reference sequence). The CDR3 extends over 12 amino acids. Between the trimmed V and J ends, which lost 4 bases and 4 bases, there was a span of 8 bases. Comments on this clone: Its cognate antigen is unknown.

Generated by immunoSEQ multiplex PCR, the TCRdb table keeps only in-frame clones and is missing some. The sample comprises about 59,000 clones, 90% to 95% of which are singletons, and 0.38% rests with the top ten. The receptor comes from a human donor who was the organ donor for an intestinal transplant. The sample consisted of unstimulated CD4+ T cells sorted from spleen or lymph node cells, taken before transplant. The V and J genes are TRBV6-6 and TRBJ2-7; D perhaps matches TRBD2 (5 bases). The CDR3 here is CASSLWRYEQYF. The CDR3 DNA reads TGTGCCAGCAGTTTGTGGAGGTACGAGCAGTACTTC.